This T cell receptor (beta chain) was sequenced in a study of sequential checkpoint blockade in melanoma (dated by TCRdb to the late 2010s). Background on the whole study: In a 1:1 randomization, patients received either first-line nivolumab then ipilimumab (arm A) or ipilimumab then nivolumab (arm B). Maintenance nivolumab came after both trial sequences. What the research found in general, with its limitations: The model for predicting response that combines TCR metrics with mutation burden needs to be validated in larger, independent patient cohorts.

The immunoSEQ Assay was used to immunosequence TCRbeta CDR3 regions from genomic DNA. Before high-throughput sequencing, genomic DNA was amplified using bias-controlled multiplex PCR. The source study handled its data this way. To quantify the absolute abundance of each unique TCRbeta CDR3 region, the sequences were collapsed and filtered. Clonality, defined as 1 minus Pielou's evenness, was calculated using only productive rearrangements. A previously published method was used to identify clones with significantly greater frequencies in on-treatment samples than in baseline samples. Here the immuneACCESS table is served through TCRdb, limited to in-frame sequences with V and J called. Missing clones are a known gap in these copies; in checked studies unresolved V genes cover under half, and the rest lacks a known reason. The D gene and trimming were derived from the DNA, and the V and J assignments and clone size from that table. A total of over 30,000 clones appear in this sample, 84% of them only once. The ten most abundant clones make up less than 7% of the sample.

Including cysteine and phenylalanine, the CDR3 has 12 amino acids. The read is trimmed to its CDR3 DNA, 36 bases read in frame from base 1. Via the germline V gene (reference sequence), CDR1 is MNHEY and CDR2 SMNVEV. V has 3 bases trimmed and J has 8 bases trimmed; junction bases matching no gene number 2. In regard to this clone: No antigen is known for it. No much larger clone exists at a distance of one base, and base qualities are not known.

The treatment or condition label corresponds to: randomized to nivolumab then ipilimumab (arm A) or the reverse (arm B). None of the patients in the trial had previously been given DNA-damaging chemotherapy. Live CD3+CD8+ cells negative for CD19 and CD56 were sorted from thawed PBMCs on a FACS Aria II flow cytometer. Samples came from patients with melanoma in CheckMate 064, a randomized, open-label phase II trial of sequential checkpoint blockade. Leukapheresis was used to collect peripheral blood mononuclear cells, which were then purified with Ficoll-Paque and frozen in human serum with roughly 10% DMSO. Immediately after sorting, the purity of the sorted blood CD3+CD8+ cells was confirmed to be >98%, and DNA was then extracted.

Source: CD8+ T cells sorted from blood (inferred from file names), taken from a patient given nivolumab and ipilimumab in sequence. This receptor was taken from a human donor with melanoma. The rearranged segments are TRBV27 and TRBJ2-3; 7 of the junction bases match TRBD2. DNA sequence: TGTGCCAGCAGTTTTCCGGGGGGTACGCAGTATTTT. Translated, this gives CASSFPGGTQYF.